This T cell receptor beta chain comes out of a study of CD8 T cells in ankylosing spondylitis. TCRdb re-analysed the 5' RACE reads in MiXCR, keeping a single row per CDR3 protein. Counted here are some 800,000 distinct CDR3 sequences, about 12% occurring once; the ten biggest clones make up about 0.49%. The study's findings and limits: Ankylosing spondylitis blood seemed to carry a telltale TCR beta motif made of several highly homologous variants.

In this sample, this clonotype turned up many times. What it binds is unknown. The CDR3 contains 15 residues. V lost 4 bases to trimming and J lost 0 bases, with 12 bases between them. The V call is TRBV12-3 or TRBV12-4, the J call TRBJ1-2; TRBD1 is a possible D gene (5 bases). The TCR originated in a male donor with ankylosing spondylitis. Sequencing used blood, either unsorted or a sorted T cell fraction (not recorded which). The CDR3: CASSSLGGANYGYTF. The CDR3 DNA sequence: TGTGCCAGCAGTTCTCTTGGGGGAGCTAACTATGGCTACACCTTC.